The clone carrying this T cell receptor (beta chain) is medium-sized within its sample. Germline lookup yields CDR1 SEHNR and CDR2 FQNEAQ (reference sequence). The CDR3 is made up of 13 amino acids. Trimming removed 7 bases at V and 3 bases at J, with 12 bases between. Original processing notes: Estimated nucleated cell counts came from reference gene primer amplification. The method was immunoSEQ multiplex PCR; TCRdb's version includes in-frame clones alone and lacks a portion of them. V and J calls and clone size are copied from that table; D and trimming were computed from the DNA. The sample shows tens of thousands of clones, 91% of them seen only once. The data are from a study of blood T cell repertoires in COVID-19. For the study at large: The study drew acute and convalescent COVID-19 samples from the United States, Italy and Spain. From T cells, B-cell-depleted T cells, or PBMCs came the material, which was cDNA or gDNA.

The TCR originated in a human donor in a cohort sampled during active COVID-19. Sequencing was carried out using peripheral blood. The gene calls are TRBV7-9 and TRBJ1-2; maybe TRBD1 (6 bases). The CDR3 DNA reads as TGTGCCAGCACCGAGACAGGACACTATGGCTACACCTTC. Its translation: CASTETGHYGYTF.